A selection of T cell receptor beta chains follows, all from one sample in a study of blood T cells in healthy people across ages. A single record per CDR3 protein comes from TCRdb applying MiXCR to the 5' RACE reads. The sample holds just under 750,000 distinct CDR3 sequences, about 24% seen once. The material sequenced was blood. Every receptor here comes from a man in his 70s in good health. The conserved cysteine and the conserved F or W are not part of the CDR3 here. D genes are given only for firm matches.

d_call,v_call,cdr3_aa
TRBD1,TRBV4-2,ASSQVKGANSEAF
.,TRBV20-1,SAPRYLYGYT
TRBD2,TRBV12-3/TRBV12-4,ASTLGLAVTDTQY
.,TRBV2,ASSGTGHGNTIY
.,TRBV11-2,ASSLGQEQY
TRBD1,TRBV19,ASSSTGGITEAF
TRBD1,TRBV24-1,ATSALRQGGTETQY
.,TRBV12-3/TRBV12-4,ASSPPPGRDSTDTQY
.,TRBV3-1,ASSQDQPAGSSRTGQF
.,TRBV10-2,ATCKDRWEKLF
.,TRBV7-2,ASSLAGGGRTLAKNIQY
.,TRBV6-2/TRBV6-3,ASSYRRTANYGYT
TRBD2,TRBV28,ATRPPSGRAVEQF
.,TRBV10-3,AISEGGSYNEQF
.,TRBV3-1,ASSPTIGTDTQY
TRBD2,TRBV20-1,SANPGLHYNEQF
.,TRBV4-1,ASSQTDRHTDTQY
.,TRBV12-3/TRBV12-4,ASSLKGWVETQY
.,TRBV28,ASSTPWATEQY
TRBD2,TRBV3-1,ASSRRTSGSSYNEQF
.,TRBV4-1,ASSQAPVAKNIQY
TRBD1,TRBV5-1,ASSKTGDSTDTQY
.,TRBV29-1,SVADKVAYEQY
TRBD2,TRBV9,ASSVGLLAGGTDTQY
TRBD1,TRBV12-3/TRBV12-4,ASSLRQGQPQH
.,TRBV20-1,SAPTGAKNIQY
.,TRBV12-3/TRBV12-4,ASSLKGEVYGYT
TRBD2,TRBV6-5,ASSRAGLATADTQY
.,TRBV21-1,ASSKEGTGEQPQH
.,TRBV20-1,SAQGQGHYT
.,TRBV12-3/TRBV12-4,ASRARGATYEQY
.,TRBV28,ASRPMDFQETQY
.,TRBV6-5,ASSYTPGAKAF
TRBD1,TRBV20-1,SARVGQGTYEQY
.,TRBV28,ASSLTGISDEQY
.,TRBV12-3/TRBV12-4,ASSGAQGDYTQY
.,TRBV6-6,ASSPGVRETQY
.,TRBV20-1,SAPQGLRRTDTQY
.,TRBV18,ASSDRRETNEKLF
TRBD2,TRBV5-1,ASSLEGLAVYEQY
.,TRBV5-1,ASSLAGVWGNTEAF
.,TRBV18,ASSPGIRGGEEKLF
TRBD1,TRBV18,ASSPRWQGAAGELF
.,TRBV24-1,ATSDLGGATSDTQY
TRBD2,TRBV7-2,ASSRTGTSVTDTQY
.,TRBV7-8,ASSLDGGLLETQC
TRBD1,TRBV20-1,SGTRTGAPGGYT
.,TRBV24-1,ATSDFYGYT
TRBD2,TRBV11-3,ASSLGILAGGLDEQF
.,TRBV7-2,ASTAPGQRMETQY